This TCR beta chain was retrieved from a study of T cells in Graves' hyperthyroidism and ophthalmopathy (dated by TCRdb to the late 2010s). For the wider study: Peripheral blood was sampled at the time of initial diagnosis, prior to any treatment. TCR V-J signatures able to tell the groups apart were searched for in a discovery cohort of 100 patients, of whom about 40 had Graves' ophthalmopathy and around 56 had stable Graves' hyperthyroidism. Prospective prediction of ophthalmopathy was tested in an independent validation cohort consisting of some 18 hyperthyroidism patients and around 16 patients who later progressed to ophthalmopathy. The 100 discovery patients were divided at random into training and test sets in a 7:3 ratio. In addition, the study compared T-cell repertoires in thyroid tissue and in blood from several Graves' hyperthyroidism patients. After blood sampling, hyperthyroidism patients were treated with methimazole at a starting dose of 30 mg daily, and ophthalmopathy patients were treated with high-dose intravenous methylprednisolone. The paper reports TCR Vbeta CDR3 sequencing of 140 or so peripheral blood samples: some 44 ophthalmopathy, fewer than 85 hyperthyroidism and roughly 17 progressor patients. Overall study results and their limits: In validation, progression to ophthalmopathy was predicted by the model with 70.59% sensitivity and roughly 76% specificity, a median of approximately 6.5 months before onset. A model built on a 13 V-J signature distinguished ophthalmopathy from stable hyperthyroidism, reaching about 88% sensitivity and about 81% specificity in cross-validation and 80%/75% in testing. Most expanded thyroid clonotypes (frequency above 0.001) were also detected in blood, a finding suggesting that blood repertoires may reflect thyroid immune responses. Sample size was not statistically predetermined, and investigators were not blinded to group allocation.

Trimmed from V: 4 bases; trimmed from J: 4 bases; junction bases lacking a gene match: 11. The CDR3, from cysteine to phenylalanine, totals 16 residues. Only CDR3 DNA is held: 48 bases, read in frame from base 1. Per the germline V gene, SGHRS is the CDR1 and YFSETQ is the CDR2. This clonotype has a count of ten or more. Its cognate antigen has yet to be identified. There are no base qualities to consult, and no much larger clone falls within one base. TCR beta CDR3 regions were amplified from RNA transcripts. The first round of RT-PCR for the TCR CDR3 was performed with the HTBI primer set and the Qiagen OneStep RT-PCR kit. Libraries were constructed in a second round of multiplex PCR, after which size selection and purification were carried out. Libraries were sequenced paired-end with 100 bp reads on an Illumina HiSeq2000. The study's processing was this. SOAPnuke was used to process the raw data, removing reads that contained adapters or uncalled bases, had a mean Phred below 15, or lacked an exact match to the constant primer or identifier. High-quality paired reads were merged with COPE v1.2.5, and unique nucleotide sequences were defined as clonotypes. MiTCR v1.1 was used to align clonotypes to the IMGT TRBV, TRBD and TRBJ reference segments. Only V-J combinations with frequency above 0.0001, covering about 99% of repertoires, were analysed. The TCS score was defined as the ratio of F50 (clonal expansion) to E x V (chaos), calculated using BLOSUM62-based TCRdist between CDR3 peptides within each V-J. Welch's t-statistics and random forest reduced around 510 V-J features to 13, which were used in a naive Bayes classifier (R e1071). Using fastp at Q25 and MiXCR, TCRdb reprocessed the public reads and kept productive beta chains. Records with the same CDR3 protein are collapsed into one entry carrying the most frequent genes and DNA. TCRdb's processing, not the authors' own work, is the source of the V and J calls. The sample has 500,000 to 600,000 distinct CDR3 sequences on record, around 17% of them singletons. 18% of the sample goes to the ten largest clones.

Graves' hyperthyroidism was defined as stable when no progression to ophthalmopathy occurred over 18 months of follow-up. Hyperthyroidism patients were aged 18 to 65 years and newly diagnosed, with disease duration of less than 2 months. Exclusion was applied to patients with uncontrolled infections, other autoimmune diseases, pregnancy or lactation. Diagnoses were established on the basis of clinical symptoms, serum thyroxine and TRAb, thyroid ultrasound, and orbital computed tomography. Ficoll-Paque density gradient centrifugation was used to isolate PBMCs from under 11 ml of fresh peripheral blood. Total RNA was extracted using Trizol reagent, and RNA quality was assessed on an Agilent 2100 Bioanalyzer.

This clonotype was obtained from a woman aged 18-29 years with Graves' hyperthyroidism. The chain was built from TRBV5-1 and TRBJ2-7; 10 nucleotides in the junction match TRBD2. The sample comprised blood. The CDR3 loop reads CASSPAPSGRGYEQYF. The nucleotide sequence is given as TGCGCCAGCAGCCCGGCGCCTAGCGGGAGAGGTTACGAGCAGTACTTC.